Following are 28 T cell receptor beta chains from one sample sequenced in a study of control samples from healthy donors and cancer patients. TCRdb's table, derived via immunoSEQ multiplex PCR, lists solely in-frame clones and lacks some. Of 130,000 or so clones in the sample, roughly 90% were seen once. The sequenced sample was blood. The receptor source for this set is a man in his fifties or sixties in good health.

The CDR3 here is CASSPGLGLDEQYF. For the CDR3, the DNA is TGTGCCAGCTCTCCGGGACTAGGCCTTGACGAGCAGTACTTC. V is TRBV18 and J is TRBJ2-7, with 8 nucleotides matching TRBD2. Germline V gene data show CDR1 as KGHSH and CDR2 as LQKENI. CDR3 size: 14 residues. J was trimmed by 5 bases and V by 6 bases; bases with no gene match: 9.

This clone was detected a few times. J is TRBJ1-3 and V is TRBV4-1; D may be TRBD1 (5 bases). The CDR3 totals 15 residues. The germline gives CDR1 MGHRA, CDR2 YSYEKL. Between the trimmed V and J ends, which lost 0 bases and 5 bases, there was a span of 11 bases. DNA for the CDR3: TGCGCCAGCAGCCAAGAAGGGCAGGGAAGAAACACCATATATTTT. Its translation: CASSQEGQGRNTIYF.

This clone was seen more than once but under ten times. The chain joins TRBV7-6 to TRBJ2-2, with D maybe TRBD2 (6 bases). The V gene lost 2 bases and the J gene lost 4 bases, with 14 bases spanning the gap. CDR1 and CDR2 from the germline V gene are SGHVS and FNYEAQ. The CDR3 contains 16 residues. CDR3 in DNA: TGTGCCAGCAGCTTAACCGGGGGAACTTTCACCGGGGAGCTGTTTTTT. It codes for CASSLTGGTFTGELFF.

V is TRBV6-1 and J is TRBJ1-5, with TRBD1 as a possible D gene (5 bases). V was trimmed by 2 bases and J by 3 bases, leaving 17 bases between them. Germline CDR1 MNHNS, CDR2 SASEGT. The CDR3 covers 17 residues. The CDR3 DNA reads as TGTGCCAGCAGTGAATTTGCGGGGGGAGCGATCAATCAGCCCCAGCATTTT. It encodes CASSEFAGGAINQPQHF.

The chain carries TRBV5-6 and TRBJ2-1, with D perhaps given as TRBD1 or TRBD2 (6 bases each). The CDR3 contains 15 residues. With 1 base removed from V and 3 bases from J, the gap between germline ends came to 11 bases. Germline CDR1 SGHDT, CDR2 YYEEEE. The CDR3 nucleotides read TGTGCCAGCAGCTTGTGGGGGGCCCTCTACAATGAGCAGTTCTTC. It codes for CASSLWGALYNEQFF.

The gene calls are TRBV20-1 and TRBJ1-2, with D perhaps TRBD1 (5 bases). The CDR3 is made up of 12 amino acids. The V and J ends lost 3 bases and 8 bases respectively, with 13 bases between them. Germline values: CDR1 DFQATT, CDR2 SNEGSKA (reference sequence). CDR3 sequence: CSASKGQTGYTF. As DNA, the CDR3 is TGCAGTGCTAGTAAGGGGCAAACAGGCTACACCTTC.

DNA for the CDR3: TGTGCCAGCACCCCCGGACTAGCGGGGCCCCAAGAGACCCAGTACTTC. This sequence encodes CASTPGLAGPQETQYF. This chain uses TRBV2 with TRBJ2-5; 12 bases are shared with TRBD2. The CDR3 has 16 residues. Trimming at V came to 7 bases and at J to 1 base, leaving 7 bases not matched to a gene. Germline CDR1 is SNHLY and CDR2 is FYNNEI.

The DNA of the CDR3 is TGCGCCAGCAGCCCTCAGCCGGGGACAGGCGGCGGCTATGGCTACACCTTC. Encoded protein: CASSPQPGTGGGYGYTF. The chain carries TRBV4-3 and TRBJ1-2, with TRBD1 identical over 8 bases. Germline lookup yields CDR1 LGHNA and CDR2 YSLEER. J gave up 4 bases and V 4 bases, and 14 bases lay outside the gene matches. The CDR3 spans 17 residues.

This clone was observed a few times. The chain uses TRBV7-2 and TRBJ2-3; no firm D call. Trimming removed 3 bases at V and 1 base at J, with 8 bases between. Germline loops: CDR1 SGHTA, CDR2 FQGNSA. The CDR3 is 14 amino acids. CDR3 DNA sequence: TGTGCCAGCAGCTTCTTAACCCGCACAGATACGCAGTATTTT. It translates to CASSFLTRTDTQYF.

The chain employs TRBV7-2 and TRBJ1-4; D gene ambiguous. The CDR3 has 15 residues. V was pared by 5 bases and J by 0 bases, with 10 bases between. Germline V CDR1 and CDR2: SGHTA, FQGNSA. The CDR3, as DNA: TGTGCCAGCAGCCCCTACAGTGCAACTAATGAAAAACTGTTTTTT. Translating it yields CASSPYSATNEKLFF.

The chain has TRBV9 and TRBJ1-3; weak D call: TRBD1 (5 bases). Between the trimmed V and J ends, which lost 4 bases and 0 bases, there was a span of 11 bases. This CDR3 spans 15 amino acids. Germline CDR1 and CDR2: SGDLS and YYNGEE. CDR3 sequence: CASSPTGGSGNTIYF. The DNA for the CDR3 is TGTGCCAGCAGCCCCACGGGGGGCTCTGGAAACACCATATATTTT.

V gene TRBV7-2 combines with J gene TRBJ2-3; the match to TRBD2 covers 11 bases. The CDR3 totals 18 residues. Germline CDR1 is SGHTA and CDR2 is FQGNSA. V was pared by 7 bases and J by 0 bases, with 12 bases of the junction left unmatched. Here the CDR3 DNA reads TGTGCCAGCAAGGGACTAGCGGAATCCTTCACTAGCACAGATACGCAGTATTTT. Amino acids: CASKGLAESFTSTDTQYF.

The chain joins TRBV11-3 to TRBJ1-2, with D possibly being TRBD1 (5 bases). Germline CDR1 reads SGHNT; CDR2 reads YENEEA. V dropped 4 bases and J dropped 6 bases, with 9 bases sitting between them. The CDR3 runs 12 residues. CDR3: CASSSGGNGYTF. For the CDR3, the DNA is TGTGCCAGCAGCTCTGGGGGGAATGGCTACACCTTC.

The genes are TRBV19 and TRBJ1-2; D remains unclear. CDR1 and CDR2 (germline): LNHDA, SQIVND (reference sequence). Trimming left V 4 bases short and J 6 bases short, with 15 bases between. The CDR3 sequence is 14 residues long. The CDR3 loop is CASSTSGRVDGYTF. As DNA, the CDR3 is TGTGCCAGTAGTACCTCGGGGAGGGTGGATGGCTACACCTTC. The full variable domain, rest sourced from reference TRBV19 and TRBJ1-2, is DGGITQSPKYLFRKEGQNVTLSCEQNLNHDAMYWYRQDPGQGLRLIYYSQIVNDFQKGDIAEGYSVSREKKESFPLTVTSAQKNPTAFYLCASSTSGRVDGYTFGSGTRLTVV.

The chain links TRBV4-3 to TRBJ1-5; D unresolved. V lost 0 bases and J lost 5, with 11 bases in between. The CDR3 spans 15 residues. Germline values: CDR1 LGHNA, CDR2 YSLEER. The CDR3 sequence is CASSQDWAGDQPQHF. The DNA for the CDR3 is TGCGCCAGCAGCCAAGATTGGGCAGGAGATCAGCCCCAGCATTTT.

V is TRBV19 and J is TRBJ1-1; 10 bases agree with TRBD1. The junction had 10 bases not matched to a gene; V was cut back by 3 bases and J by 6 bases. Looked up from germline, CDR1 is LNHDA and CDR2 is SQIVND (reference sequence). This CDR3 has 16 amino acids. The chain's CDR3 is CASSIQPGQGFPEAFF. The CDR3 DNA reads as TGTGCCAGTAGTATCCAGCCGGGACAGGGGTTCCCTGAAGCTTTCTTT.

This clone was seen only once. This chain links TRBV6-1 with TRBJ2-1; 9 bases fit TRBD1. CDR3 size: 15 residues. V dropped 1 base and J dropped 3; count of bases not matched to a gene: 1. The germline CDR1 and CDR2 sequences are MNHNS and SASEGT. The CDR3: CASSEGTGVYNEQFF. The CDR3 bases are TGTGCCAGCAGTGAAGGGACAGGGGTCTACAATGAGCAGTTCTTC.

V and J are TRBV15 and TRBJ2-5; maybe TRBD1 (6 bases). This CDR3 spans 14 amino acids. The germline CDR1 and CDR2 sequences are LNHNV and YYDKDF (reference sequence). V lost 5 bases to trimming and J lost 2 bases, with 12 bases between them. The CDR3 sequence: CATSQRTVQETQYF. Written as DNA, the CDR3 is TGTGCCACCAGCCAACGGACAGTTCAAGAGACCCAGTACTTC. Supplemented by reference TRBV15 and TRBJ2-5, the full variable domain reads DAMVIQNPRYQVTQFGKPVTLSCSQTLNHNVMYWYQQKSSQAPKLLFHYYDKDFNNEADTPDNFQSRRPNTSFCFLDIRSPGLGDTAMYLCATSQRTVQETQYFGPGTRLLVL.

This clone was observed a handful of times. The chain combines TRBV7-6 with TRBJ1-3, with D possibly being TRBD1 (5 bases). The CDR3 contains 13 residues. Germline assignment: CDR1 SGHVS and CDR2 FNYEAQ. The DNA for the CDR3 is TGTGCTTCCGGGACGGGATCTGGAAACACCATATATTTT. This sequence encodes CASGTGSGNTIYF.

The rearrangement uses TRBV2 and TRBJ1-1; D gene unclear. The germline V and J ends were trimmed by 7 bases and 3 bases, with 12 bases remaining between them. CDR3 length: 13 residues. Germline-derived CDR1 and CDR2 are SNHLY and FYNNEI. CDR3 nucleotides: TGTGCCAGCATTCCTGGGGTGGACACTGAAGCTTTCTTT. Residues: CASIPGVDTEAFF.

This chain uses TRBV6-5 with TRBJ1-6, with 9 bases that match TRBD1. The CDR3 has 16 amino acids. V shed 2 bases, J shed 6 bases, and the junction held 5 bases outside the gene matches. Germline CDR1 and CDR2: MNHEY and SVGAGI. The CDR3 sequence is CASSYRRDRANSPLHF. CDR3 DNA sequence: TGTGCCAGCAGTTACCGCCGGGACAGGGCTAATTCACCCCTCCACTTT.

This chain connects TRBV4-1 to TRBJ2-7; 8 positions match TRBD1. J gave up 5 bases and V 4 bases, and 13 bases lay outside the gene matches. Germline CDR1 reads MGHRA; CDR2 reads YSYEKL. The CDR3 length is 16 residues. The CDR3: CASSRAGMTGAHEQYF. CDR3 coding DNA: TGCGCCAGCAGCCGAGCAGGGATGACAGGGGCCCACGAGCAGTACTTC.

The chain joins TRBV24-1 to TRBJ1-5, with D possibly TRBD1 on 6 matching bases. Germline V lookup: CDR1 KGHDR, CDR2 SFDVKD. Trimming pared 6 bases from V and 6 bases from J, leaving 11 bases between. This CDR3 has 13 residues. CDR3 sequence reads: CATSTQQGQPQHF. The CDR3 DNA is TGTGCCACCAGTACACAACAGGGTCAGCCCCAGCATTTT.

This clone was detected only a few times. This chain uses TRBV11-2 with TRBJ2-7; possibly TRBD2 for D (6 bases). Germline values: CDR1 SGHAT, CDR2 FQNNGV. This CDR3 contains 15 residues. Trimming pared 1 base from V and 5 bases from J, leaving 15 bases between. This chain's CDR3 is CASSLVGSGGDEQYF. CDR3 DNA: TGTGCCAGCAGCTTAGTTGGCTCAGGAGGGGACGAGCAGTACTTC.

CDR3 residues: CASSFSTYNEQFF. The CDR3 coding sequence is TGTGCCAGCAGTTTTAGCACCTACAATGAGCAGTTCTTC. V and J are TRBV12-3 or TRBV12-4 and TRBJ2-1; D is unresolved. With 3 bases removed from V and 2 bases from J, the gap between germline ends came to 5 bases. CDR3 size: 13 residues.

Here the CDR3 DNA reads TGCGCCAGCAGCTTAAGTCCCCCGGGGGTCTCCTACGAGCAGTACTTC. Protein sequence: CASSLSPPGVSYEQYF. The chain has TRBV5-1 and TRBJ2-7; maybe TRBD2 (6 bases). CDR3 length: 16 residues. Germline lookup yields CDR1 SGHRS and CDR2 YFSETQ. Trimming pared 2 bases from V and 0 bases from J, leaving 15 bases between.

This clone was seen only once. J is TRBJ2-7 and V is TRBV6-5, with D perhaps given as TRBD1 or TRBD2 (5 bases each). Trimming stripped 8 bases from V and 2 bases from J, with 10 bases between. Germline lookup yields CDR1 MNHEY and CDR2 SVGAGI. The CDR3 has 12 amino acids. CDR3: CASSRDPYEQYF. CDR3 sequence (DNA): TGTGCCAGCTCCCGGGACCCCTACGAGCAGTACTTC.

This CDR3 reads CAWSSNAGTSTDTQYF. In DNA, the CDR3 is TGTGCCTGGAGTTCCAACGCGGGGACTAGCACAGATACGCAGTATTTT. V and J are TRBV30 and TRBJ2-3; D possibly corresponds to TRBD2 (6 bases). V gave up 2 bases and J gave up 0 bases, with 15 bases separating them. The CDR3 extends over 16 amino acids. Germline CDR1 GTSNPN, CDR2 SVGIG (reference sequence).